These 14 T cell receptor beta chains were sequenced from one sample in a study of cytotoxic CD8 clonotypes in ibrutinib-treated CLL. TCRdb's table, derived via immunoSEQ multiplex PCR, lists solely in-frame clones and lacks some. The sample consists of around 310,000 clones, around four fifths of them appearing once. The source material was PBMCs, sampled before ibrutinib treatment. The receptors originated from a human donor with chronic lymphocytic leukemia.

The rearrangement joins TRBV5-1 to TRBJ2-3; a possible D gene is TRBD2 (5 bases). Between the trimmed V and J ends, which lost 1 base and 4 bases, there was a span of 25 bases. In germline, CDR1 is SGHRS, CDR2 YFSETQ. This CDR3 spans 19 amino acids. The DNA for the CDR3 is TGCGCCAGCAGCTTGAGCCGAACCGGGTGGTTGCGGGTCTCAGATACGCAGTATTTT. It specifies CASSLSRTGWLRVSDTQYF. Using reference TRBV5-1 and TRBJ2-3 for the parts outside the CDR3, the full variable domain is KAGVTQTPRYLIKTRGQQVTLSCSPISGHRSVSWYQQTPGQGLQFLFEYFSETQRNKGNFPGRFSGRQFSNSRSEMNVSTLELGDSALYLCASSLSRTGWLRVSDTQYFGPGTRLTVL.

In its sample, this clone was seen once. The J gene is TRBJ1-5, the V gene TRBV15, with D unclear. This CDR3 has 15 residues. Germline V lookup: CDR1 LNHNV, CDR2 YYDKDF (reference sequence). Trimming left V 0 bases short and J 5 bases short, with 11 bases between. This CDR3 reads CATSRDLRVDQPQHF. For the CDR3, the DNA is TGTGCCACCAGCAGAGATTTGAGGGTCGATCAGCCCCAGCATTTT.

The V gene is TRBV4-3, the J gene TRBJ2-5; D is unresolved. Deletions cut 1 base from V and 5 bases from J, with 14 bases between. This CDR3 comprises 15 residues. The V gene's germline CDR1 is LGHNA and CDR2 YSLEER. CDR3 nucleotide sequence: TGCGCCAGCAGCCAAGTAGTCAAGGTTTGGGAGACCCAGTACTTC. Translated, it gives CASSQVVKVWETQYF.

The V call is TRBV6-5, the J call TRBJ2-5, with 9 bases identical to TRBD2. Germline V gives CDR1 MNHEY, CDR2 SVGAGI. This CDR3 contains 15 residues. With V trimmed by 7 bases and J by 12 bases, 18 bases remained unmatched. CDR3 amino acids: CASTPSLAGNLGEYF. The CDR3 nucleotides are TGTGCCAGCACCCCCTCGCTAGCGGGGAACCTCGGCGAGTACTTC.

The chain employs TRBV7-8 and TRBJ1-4, with D maybe TRBD1 (5 bases). Trimming pared 1 base from V and 2 bases from J, leaving 11 bases between. This CDR3 is 16 amino acids long. Germline V gives CDR1 SGHVS, CDR2 FQNEAQ. The CDR3 spells CASSLGRGKTNEKLFF. DNA for the CDR3: TGTGCCAGCAGCTTAGGACGGGGGAAGACTAATGAAAAACTGTTTTTT. The variable domain in full, completed from reference TRBV7-8 and TRBJ1-4, reads GAGVSQSPRYKVAKRGQDVALRCDPISGHVSLFWYQQALGQGPEFLTYFQNEAQLDKSGLPSDRFFAERPEGSVSTLKIQRTQQEDSAVYLCASSLGRGKTNEKLFFGSGTQLSVL.

The chain uses TRBV9 and TRBJ1-3; D not certain. V gave up 0 bases and J gave up 0 bases, with 10 bases separating them. Germline CDR1 is SGDLS and CDR2 is YYNGEE. This CDR3 contains 16 residues. The CDR3 sequence: CASSVDRAISGNTIYF. The CDR3 coding sequence is TGTGCCAGCAGCGTAGATCGGGCGATCTCTGGAAACACCATATATTTT.

The chain couples TRBV6-5 to TRBJ2-1, with 7 nucleotides matching TRBD2. The CDR3 runs 16 residues. Trimming at V came to 0 bases and at J to 6 bases, leaving 8 bases not matched to a gene. The V gene's germline CDR1 is MNHEY and CDR2 SVGAGI. CDR3 sequence reads: CASSYSTSLAVNEQFF. The CDR3 nucleotides are TGTGCCAGCAGTTACTCGACGAGCCTAGCGGTCAATGAGCAGTTCTTC.

Turning to this clone: One end of the junction does not line up with germline, which may come from a read error. The genes are TRBV7-7 and TRBJ1-1; D is ambiguous. This CDR3 contains 13 residues. CDR1 is SSHAT and CDR2 is FNYEAQ in the germline V gene (reference sequence). CDR3 region: CASSLDYGTEAFF. The CDR3, as DNA: TGTGCTAGCAGCTTAGATTATGGCACTGAAGCTTTCTTT.

The gene calls are TRBV2 and TRBJ2-2, with 12 bases lining up with TRBD2. Trimming at V came to 3 bases and at J to 6 bases, leaving 2 bases not matched to a gene. This CDR3 has 15 amino acids. Germline V gene sequence: CDR1 SNHLY, CDR2 FYNNEI. CDR3 amino acids: CASSDASGRAGELFF. DNA for the CDR3: TGTGCCAGCAGTGACGCTAGCGGGAGGGCCGGGGAGCTGTTTTTT.

The chain recombines TRBV9 with TRBJ2-1; TRBD2 aligns across 9 bases. The ends lost 0 bases at V and 5 bases at J; junction bases unmatched: 3. Germline-derived CDR1 and CDR2 are SGDLS and YYNGEE. CDR3 length: 15 residues. The CDR3 nucleotides are TGTGCCAGCAGCGTAGGACTAGCGGAACACAATGAGCAGTTCTTC. Translation gives CASSVGLAEHNEQFF.

J is TRBJ1-5 and V is TRBV7-9; 7 positions agree with TRBD1. Trimming removed 5 bases from V and 2 bases from J; junction bases left unmatched: 9. The CDR3 covers 16 residues. The germline CDR1 and CDR2 sequences are SEHNR and FQNEAQ (reference sequence). The CDR3 is CASSLSAGTGNQPQHF. CDR3 DNA: TGTGCCAGCAGCCTTTCAGCCGGGACAGGCAATCAGCCCCAGCATTTT.

This clone has just one count. J is TRBJ2-7 and V is TRBV5-1; D is unclear. CDR3 length equals 18 residues. From germline, CDR1 is SGHRS and CDR2 YFSETQ. Trimming shortened V by 0 bases and J by 5 bases, and 24 bases separated the two germline ends. CDR3 coding DNA: TGCGCCAGCAGCTTGGTCCCCCTAACGGAAGTTAGAGACGACGAGCAGTACTTC. This gives the protein CASSLVPLTEVRDDEQYF.

V gene TRBV5-1 combines with J gene TRBJ2-5; 14 bases agree with TRBD2. The CDR3 has 16 residues. V gave up 4 bases and J gave up 5 bases; unmatched junction bases: 7. Germline values: CDR1 SGHRS, CDR2 YFSETQ. This chain's CDR3 is CASSAGLAGVGETQYF. DNA of the CDR3: TGCGCCAGCAGCGCGGGACTAGCGGGAGTCGGGGAGACCCAGTACTTC.

V gene TRBV6-5 combines with J gene TRBJ2-7; D is ambiguous. Germline CDR1 MNHEY, CDR2 SVGAGI. V was shortened by 5 bases and J by 6 bases, with 11 bases between the two germline ends. The CDR3 has 12 amino acids. CDR3 loop: CASSVREGEQYF. CDR3 nucleotide sequence: TGTGCCAGCAGTGTTAGGGAAGGCGAGCAGTACTTC.